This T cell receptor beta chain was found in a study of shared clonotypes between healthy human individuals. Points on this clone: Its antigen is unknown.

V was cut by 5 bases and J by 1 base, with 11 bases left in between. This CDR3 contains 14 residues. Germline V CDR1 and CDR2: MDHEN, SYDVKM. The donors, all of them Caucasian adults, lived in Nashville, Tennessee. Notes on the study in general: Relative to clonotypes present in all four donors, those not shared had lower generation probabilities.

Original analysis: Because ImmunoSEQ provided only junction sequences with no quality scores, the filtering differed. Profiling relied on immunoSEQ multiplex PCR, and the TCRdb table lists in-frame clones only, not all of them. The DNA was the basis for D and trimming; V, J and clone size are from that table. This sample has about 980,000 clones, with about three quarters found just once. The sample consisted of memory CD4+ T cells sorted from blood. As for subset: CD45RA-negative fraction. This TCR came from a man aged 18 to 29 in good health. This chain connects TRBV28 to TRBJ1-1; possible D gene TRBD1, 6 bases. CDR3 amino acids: CASSRKQGNTEAFF. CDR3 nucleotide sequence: TGTGCCAGCAGTCGCAAACAGGGGAACACTGAAGCTTTCTTT.